This entry is about one T cell receptor beta chain. The data are from a study of shared clonotypes between healthy human individuals. All donors qualified as healthy HIV-negative adults and had experienced no recent acute infections or vaccinations. Measured with immunoSEQ multiplex PCR; TCRdb has only the in-frame clones, and not every one. The sample gives some 1,600,000 clones, 95% to 99% of which show up once; approximately 0.44% is in the top ten. Trimming removed 6 bases from V and 3 bases from J, with 11 bases in between. The CDR3 sequence is 13 residues long. CDR1 is MNHNS, CDR2 SASEGT, per germline.

This TCR was sampled from a man aged 25 to 45 in good health. The chain couples TRBV6-1 to TRBJ1-2, with no clear D. Specimen: naive CD4+ T cells sorted from blood. Subset meaning: CD45RA+ positively selected. CDR3 region: CASSRERDYGYTF. CDR3 DNA: TGTGCCAGCAGCCGGGAAAGGGACTATGGCTACACCTTC.